One TCR beta chain is described in this entry. In its sample, this clonotype was seen many times. Its antigen has not been determined. The record has no base qualities; no much larger clone is one base away. The record originates from a study of response to subunit inactivated influenza vaccine (dated by TCRdb to the late 2010s). For the wider study: To follow how T cells responded to a trivalent subunit inactivated influenza vaccine, the researchers relied on deep quantitative profiling of the T cell receptor repertoire.

Receptor libraries were prepared by RT-PCR. Sequencing was performed on an Illumina HiSeq 2500. TCRdb reanalyzed the raw reads on its own, using fastp at Q25 for trimming and MiXCR for clone calling, and kept in-frame beta chains. CDR3 protein sequences are deduplicated, and each keeps its most common genes and DNA. The sample records under 750,000 distinct CDR3 sequences, roughly 12% of which are singletons. The ten biggest clones cover roughly a tenth of the sample. Study-wide findings and limitations: The authors suggested that each seasonal influenza vaccination may recruit only a limited number of new T cells.

The source is a man aged 45-65 years who received an inactivated influenza vaccine. Donor details come from another sample of the same person, matched by shared clones. The material sequenced was PBMCs from blood, taken on the day of vaccination.

At the DNA level, the sequence is TGCGCCAGCAGCTTTGACAGCAACACCGGGGAGCTGTTTTTT. This gives the protein CASSFDSNTGELFF. The sequence links TRBV5-1 to TRBJ2-2; the D segment could be TRBD1, given 5 matching bases. Deletion took 2 bases off V and 2 bases off J, with a span of 7 bases between the germline ends. Including the terminal cysteine and phenylalanine, the CDR3 comprises 14 residues. Of all the DNA, just the CDR3 is kept, 42 bases in frame from base 1. CDR1 and CDR2, looked up from the germline V gene, are SGHRS and YFSETQ.